Detailed here is one T cell receptor beta chain. Its antigen is as yet unknown. A J-beta primer mix and a sample-barcoded 5' primer were used in a second PCR of about 7 to 12 cycles. Every cDNA molecule carried a tag from a template-switch adaptor bearing 12 random nucleotides. Each CDR3 protein is one row after TCRdb ran MiXCR on the 5' RACE reads. The sample carries approximately 800,000 distinct CDR3 sequences, about half recorded once. This specimen comes from a study of blood T cells in healthy people across ages. About the research overall: When template switching was applied, about one barcoded beta molecule was captured per two T cells.

Study results and limitations: Age advanced and TCR beta diversity per million T cells fell, roughly linearly.

Trimming removed 2 bases from V and 10 bases from J; junction bases left unmatched: 7. Germline CDR1 reads LGHNA; CDR2 reads YSLEER. The CDR3 is made up of 15 amino acids. J is TRBJ1-6 and V is TRBV4-3; 8 nucleotides agree with TRBD1. The specimen sequenced was blood. This clonotype was obtained from an elderly man in good health. The chain's CDR3 is CASSQIDRGGSPLHF. The CDR3 DNA reads as TGCGCCAGCAGCCAAATTGACAGGGGTGGGTCACCCCTCCACTTT.